This T cell receptor beta chain was recorded in a study of T cell changes during pregnancy in multiple sclerosis. Method: immunoSEQ multiplex PCR; TCRdb's copy keeps in-frame clones and lacks some. Of roughly 35,000 clones listed, around 90% are singletons. The CDR3 covers 15 residues. CDR1 and CDR2 from the germline V gene are MNHEY and SVGAGI. V lost 6 bases to trimming and J lost 4 bases, with 19 bases between them. The source is a female donor with multiple sclerosis, enrolled in a pregnancy study. The sample consisted of CD4+ T cells from peripheral blood mononuclear cells, taken before pregnancy. The genes are TRBV6-5 and TRBJ2-7; tentative D call: TRBD1 (7 bases). The DNA of the CDR3 is TGTGCCAGCAGACCGCAGGGGGGCAGTTTGTACGAGCAGTACTTC. Its protein is CASRPQGGSLYEQYF.